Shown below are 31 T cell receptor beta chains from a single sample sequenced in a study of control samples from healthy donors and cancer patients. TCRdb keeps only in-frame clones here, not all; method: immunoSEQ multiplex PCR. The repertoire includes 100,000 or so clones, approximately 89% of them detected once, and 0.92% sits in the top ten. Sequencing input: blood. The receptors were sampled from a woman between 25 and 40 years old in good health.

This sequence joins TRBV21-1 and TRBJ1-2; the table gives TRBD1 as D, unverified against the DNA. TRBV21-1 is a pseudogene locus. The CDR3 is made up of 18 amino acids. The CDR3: CASSKSGTVNSFSDGYTF. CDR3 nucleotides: TGTGCCAGCAGCAAATCCGGGACAGTCAATTCATTCAGCGATGGCTACACCTTC.

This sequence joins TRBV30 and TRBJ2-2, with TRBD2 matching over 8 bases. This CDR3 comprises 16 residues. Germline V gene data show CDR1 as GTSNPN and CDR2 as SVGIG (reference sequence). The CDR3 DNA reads TGTGCGTTGCGGGGGGCTGGCCTAGCGTACACCGGGGAGCTGTTTTTT. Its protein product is CALRGAGLAYTGELFF.

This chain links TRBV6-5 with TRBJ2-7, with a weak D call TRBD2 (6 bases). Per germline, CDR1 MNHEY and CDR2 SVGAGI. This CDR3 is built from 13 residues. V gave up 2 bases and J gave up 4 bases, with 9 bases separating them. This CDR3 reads CASSYMRGYEQYF. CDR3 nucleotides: TGTGCCAGCAGTTACATGCGGGGTTACGAGCAGTACTTC.

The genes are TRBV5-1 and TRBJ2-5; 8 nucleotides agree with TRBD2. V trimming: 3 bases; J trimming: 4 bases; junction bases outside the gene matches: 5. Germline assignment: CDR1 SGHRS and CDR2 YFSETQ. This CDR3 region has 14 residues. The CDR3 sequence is CASSWGLEAETQYF. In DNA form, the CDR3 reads TGCGCCAGCAGCTGGGGACTAGAGGCAGAGACCCAGTACTTC.

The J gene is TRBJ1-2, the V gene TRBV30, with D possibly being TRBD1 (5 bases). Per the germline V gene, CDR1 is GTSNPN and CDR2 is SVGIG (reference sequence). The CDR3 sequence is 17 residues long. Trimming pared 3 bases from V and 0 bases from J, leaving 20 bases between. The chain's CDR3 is CAWSPILPGRANYGYTF. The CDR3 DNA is TGTGCCTGGAGCCCCATCCTACCGGGACGGGCTAACTATGGCTACACCTTC.

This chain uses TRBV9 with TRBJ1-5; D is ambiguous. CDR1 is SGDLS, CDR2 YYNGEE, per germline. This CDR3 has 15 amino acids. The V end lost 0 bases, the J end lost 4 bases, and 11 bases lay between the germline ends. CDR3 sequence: CASSVGSTPNQPQHF. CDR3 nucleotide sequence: TGTGCCAGCAGCGTAGGATCGACACCAAATCAGCCCCAGCATTTT.

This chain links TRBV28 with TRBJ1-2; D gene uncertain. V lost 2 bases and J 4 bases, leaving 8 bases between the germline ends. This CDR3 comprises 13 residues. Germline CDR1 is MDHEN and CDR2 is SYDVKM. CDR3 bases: TGTGCCAGCAGTTTAAACGGACCCTATGGCTACACCTTC. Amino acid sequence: CASSLNGPYGYTF.

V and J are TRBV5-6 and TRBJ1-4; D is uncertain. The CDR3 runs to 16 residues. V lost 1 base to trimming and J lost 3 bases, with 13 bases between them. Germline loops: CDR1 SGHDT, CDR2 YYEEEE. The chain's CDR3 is CASSLRWVGPNEKLFF. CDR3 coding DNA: TGTGCCAGCAGCTTGCGCTGGGTCGGTCCTAATGAAAAACTGTTTTTT. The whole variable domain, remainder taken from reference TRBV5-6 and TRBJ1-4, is DAGVTQSPTHLIKTRGQQVTLRCSPKSGHDTVSWYQQALGQGPQFIFQYYEEEERQRGNFPDRFSGHQFPNYSSELNVNALLLGDSALYLCASSLRWVGPNEKLFFGSGTQLSVL.

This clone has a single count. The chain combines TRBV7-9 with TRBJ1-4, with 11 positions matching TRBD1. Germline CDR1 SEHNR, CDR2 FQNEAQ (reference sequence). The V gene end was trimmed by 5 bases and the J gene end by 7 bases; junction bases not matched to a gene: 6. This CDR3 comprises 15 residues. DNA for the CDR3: TGTGCCAGCAGCCCCGTGGGACAGGGGGGTGAAAAACTGTTTTTT. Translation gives CASSPVGQGGEKLFF.

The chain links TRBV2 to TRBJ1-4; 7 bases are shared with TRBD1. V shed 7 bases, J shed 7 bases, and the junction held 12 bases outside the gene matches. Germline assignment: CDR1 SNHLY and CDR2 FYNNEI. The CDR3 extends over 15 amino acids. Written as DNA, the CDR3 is TGTGCCAGCACCTTGGACAGGAACGAAATTGAAAAACTGTTTTTT. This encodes CASTLDRNEIEKLFF.

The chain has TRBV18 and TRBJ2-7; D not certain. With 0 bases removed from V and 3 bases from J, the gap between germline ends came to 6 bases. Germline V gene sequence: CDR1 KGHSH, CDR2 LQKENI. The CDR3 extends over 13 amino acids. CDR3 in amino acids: CASSPPPHYEQYF. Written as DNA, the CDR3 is TGTGCCAGCTCACCACCGCCGCACTACGAGCAGTACTTC.

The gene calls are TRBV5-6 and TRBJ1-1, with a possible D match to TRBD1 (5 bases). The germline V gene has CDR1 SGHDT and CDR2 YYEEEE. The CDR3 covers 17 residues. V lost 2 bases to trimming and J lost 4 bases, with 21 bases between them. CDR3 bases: TGTGCCAGCAGCTTTTCCGCCAACTCGGGGAGGGGCACTGAAGCTTTCTTT. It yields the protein CASSFSANSGRGTEAFF.

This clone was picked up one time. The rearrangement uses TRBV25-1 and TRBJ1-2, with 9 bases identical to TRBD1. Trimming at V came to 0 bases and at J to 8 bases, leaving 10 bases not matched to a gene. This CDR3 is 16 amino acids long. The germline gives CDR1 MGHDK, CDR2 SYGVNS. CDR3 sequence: CASSEYGLGDRVGYTF. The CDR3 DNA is TGTGCCAGCAGTGAATATGGCCTAGGGGACAGGGTGGGCTACACCTTC.

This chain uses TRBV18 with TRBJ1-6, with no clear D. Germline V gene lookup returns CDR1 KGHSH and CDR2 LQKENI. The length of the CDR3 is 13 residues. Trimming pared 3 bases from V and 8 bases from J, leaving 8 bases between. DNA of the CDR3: TGTGCCAGCTCACCGGGATATGATTCACCCCTCCACTTT. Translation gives CASSPGYDSPLHF.

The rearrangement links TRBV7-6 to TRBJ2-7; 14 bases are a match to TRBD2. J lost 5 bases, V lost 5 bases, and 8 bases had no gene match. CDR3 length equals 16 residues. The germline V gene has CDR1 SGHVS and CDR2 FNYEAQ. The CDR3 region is CASSTRPTSGRDEQYF. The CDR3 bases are TGTGCCAGCAGCACCCGACCGACTAGCGGGAGGGACGAGCAGTACTTC.

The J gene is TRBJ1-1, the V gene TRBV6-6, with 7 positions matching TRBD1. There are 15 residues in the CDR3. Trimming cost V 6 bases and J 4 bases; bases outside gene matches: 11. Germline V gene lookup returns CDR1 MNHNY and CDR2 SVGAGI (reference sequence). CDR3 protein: CASRYDRDGGTEAFF. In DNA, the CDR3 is TGTGCCAGCAGATATGACAGGGATGGGGGCACTGAAGCTTTCTTT.

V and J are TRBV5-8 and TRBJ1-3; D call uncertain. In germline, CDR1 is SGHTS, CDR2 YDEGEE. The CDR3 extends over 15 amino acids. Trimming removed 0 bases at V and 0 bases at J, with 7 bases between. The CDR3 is CASSLESFSGNTIYF. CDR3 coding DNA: TGTGCCAGCAGCTTGGAGTCTTTCTCTGGAAACACCATATATTTT.

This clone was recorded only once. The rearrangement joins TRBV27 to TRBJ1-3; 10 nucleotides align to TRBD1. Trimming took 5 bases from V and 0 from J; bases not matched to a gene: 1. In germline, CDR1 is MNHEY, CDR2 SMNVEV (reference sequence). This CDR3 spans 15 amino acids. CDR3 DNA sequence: TGTGCCAGCAGTAGGACAGGGGGCTCTGGAAACACCATATATTTT. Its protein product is CASSRTGGSGNTIYF.

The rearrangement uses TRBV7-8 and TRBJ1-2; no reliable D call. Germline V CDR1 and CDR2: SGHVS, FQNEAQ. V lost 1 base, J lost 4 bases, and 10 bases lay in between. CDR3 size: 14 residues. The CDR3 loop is CASSLDNRGYGYTF. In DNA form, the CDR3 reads TGTGCCAGCAGCTTAGACAACCGAGGCTATGGCTACACCTTC.

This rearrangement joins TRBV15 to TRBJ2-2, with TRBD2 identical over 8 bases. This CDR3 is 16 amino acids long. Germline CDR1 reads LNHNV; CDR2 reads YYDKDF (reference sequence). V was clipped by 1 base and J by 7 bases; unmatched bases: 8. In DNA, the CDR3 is TGTGCCACCAGCAGAGTAGGCGGGGGGTTCAACGGGGAGCTGTTTTTT. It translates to CATSRVGGGFNGELFF.

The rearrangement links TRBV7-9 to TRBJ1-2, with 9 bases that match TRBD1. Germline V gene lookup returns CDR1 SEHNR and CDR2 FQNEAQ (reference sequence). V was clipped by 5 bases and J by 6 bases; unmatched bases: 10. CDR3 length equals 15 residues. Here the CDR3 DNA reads TGTGCCAGCAGCATCAAACAGGGGGCAATGCATGGCTACACCTTC. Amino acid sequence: CASSIKQGAMHGYTF.

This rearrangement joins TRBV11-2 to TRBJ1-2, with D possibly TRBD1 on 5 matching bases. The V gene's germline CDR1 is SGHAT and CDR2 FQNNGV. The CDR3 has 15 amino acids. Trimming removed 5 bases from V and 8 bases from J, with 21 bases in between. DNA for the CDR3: TGTGCCAGCAGCCCTAAAGTAGGGGAGTTGCGCGGCTACACCTTC. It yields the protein CASSPKVGELRGYTF. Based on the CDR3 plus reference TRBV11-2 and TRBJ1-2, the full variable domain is EAGVAQSPRYKIIEKRQSVAFWCNPISGHATLYWYQQILGQGPKLLIQFQNNGVVDDSQLPKDRFSAERLKGVDSTLKIQPAKLEDSAVYLCASSPKVGELRGYTFGSGTRLTVV.

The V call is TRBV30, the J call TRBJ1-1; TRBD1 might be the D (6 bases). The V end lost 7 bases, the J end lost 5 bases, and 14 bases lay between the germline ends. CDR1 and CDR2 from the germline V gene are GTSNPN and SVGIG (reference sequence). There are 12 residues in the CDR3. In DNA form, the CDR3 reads TGTGCCTACAGGGTTTCAACTACTGAAGCTTTCTTT. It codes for CAYRVSTTEAFF.

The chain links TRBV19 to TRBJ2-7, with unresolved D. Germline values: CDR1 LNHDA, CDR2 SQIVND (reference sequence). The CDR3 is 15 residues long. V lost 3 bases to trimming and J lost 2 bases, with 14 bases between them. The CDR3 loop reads CASSMSVGLPYEQYF. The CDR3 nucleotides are TGTGCCAGTAGTATGTCCGTAGGCCTCCCCTACGAGCAGTACTTC.

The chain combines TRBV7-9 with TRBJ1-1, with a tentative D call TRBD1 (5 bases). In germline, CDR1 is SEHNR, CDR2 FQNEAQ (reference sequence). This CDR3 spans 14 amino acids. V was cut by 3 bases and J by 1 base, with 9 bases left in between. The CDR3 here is CASSFTTENTEAFF. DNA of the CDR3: TGTGCCAGCAGCTTCACGACAGAGAACACTGAAGCTTTCTTT.

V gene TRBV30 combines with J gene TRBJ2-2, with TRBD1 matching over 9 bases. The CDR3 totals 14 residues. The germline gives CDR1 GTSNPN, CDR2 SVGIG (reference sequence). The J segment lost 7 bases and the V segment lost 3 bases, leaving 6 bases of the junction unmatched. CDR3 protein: CAWRDRGQRGELFF. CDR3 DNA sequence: TGTGCCTGGAGGGACAGGGGTCAACGCGGGGAGCTGTTTTTT. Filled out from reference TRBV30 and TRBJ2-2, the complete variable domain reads SQTIHQWPATLVQPVGSPLSLECTVEGTSNPNLYWYRQAAGRGLQLLFYSVGIGQISSEVPQNLSASRPQDRQFILSSKKLLLSDSGFYLCAWRDRGQRGELFFGEGSRLTVL.

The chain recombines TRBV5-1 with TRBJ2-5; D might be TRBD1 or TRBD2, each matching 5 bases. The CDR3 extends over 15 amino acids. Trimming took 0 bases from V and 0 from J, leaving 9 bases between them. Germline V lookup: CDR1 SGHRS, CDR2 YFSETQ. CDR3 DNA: TGCGCCAGCAGCTTGGCCGGGGCGTACCAAGAGACCCAGTACTTC. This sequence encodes CASSLAGAYQETQYF.

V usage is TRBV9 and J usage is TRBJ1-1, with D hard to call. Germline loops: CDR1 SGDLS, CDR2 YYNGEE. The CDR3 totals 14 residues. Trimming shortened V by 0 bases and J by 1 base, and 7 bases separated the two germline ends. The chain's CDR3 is CASSVAPQNTEAFF. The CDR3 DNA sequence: TGTGCCAGCAGCGTAGCCCCTCAGAACACTGAAGCTTTCTTT.

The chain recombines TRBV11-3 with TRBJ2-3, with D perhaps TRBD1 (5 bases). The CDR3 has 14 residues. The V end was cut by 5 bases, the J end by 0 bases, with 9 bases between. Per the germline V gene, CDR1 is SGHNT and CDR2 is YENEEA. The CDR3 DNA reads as TGTGCCAGCAGCCCGACAGCTAGCACAGATACGCAGTATTTT. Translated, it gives CASSPTASTDTQYF.

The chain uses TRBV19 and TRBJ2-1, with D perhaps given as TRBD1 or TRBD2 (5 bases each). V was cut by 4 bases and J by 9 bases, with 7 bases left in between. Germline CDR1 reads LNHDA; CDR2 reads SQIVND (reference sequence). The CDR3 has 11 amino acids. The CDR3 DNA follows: TGTGCCAGTAGTACGAGGGGTGAGCAGTTCTTC. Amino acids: CASSTRGEQFF.

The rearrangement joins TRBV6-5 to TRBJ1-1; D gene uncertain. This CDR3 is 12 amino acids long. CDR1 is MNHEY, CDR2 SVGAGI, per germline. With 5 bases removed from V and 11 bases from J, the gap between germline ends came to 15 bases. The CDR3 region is CASSPGIIEAFF. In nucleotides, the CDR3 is TGTGCCAGCAGTCCCGGAATTATCGAGGCTTTCTTT.